The clone carrying this T cell receptor beta chain was recorded at least ten times. The target antigen is unknown. V lost 5 bases and J 1 base, leaving 17 bases between the germline ends. This CDR3 contains 17 residues. This sample was taken from a study of T cells in Graves' hyperthyroidism and ophthalmopathy. RNA transcripts served as the template for amplifying TCR beta CDR3 regions. Using the HTBI primer set, a first-round RT-PCR was run on the TCR CDR3. Using its own MiXCR run on the multiplex PCR reads, TCRdb lists one record per CDR3 protein. The sample gives some 600,000 distinct CDR3 sequences, approximately 13% of which show up once; around 5.4% is in the top ten. Broader study findings: Also found in blood were most expanded thyroid clonotypes above 0.001.

Sequenced: blood. The receptor's source is a woman aged 25 to 39 with Graves' hyperthyroidism that later progressed to Graves' ophthalmopathy. The gene calls are TRBV12-3 or TRBV12-4 and TRBJ2-2; no clear D gene. CDR3 residues: CASSPPPGRRNTGELFF. The CDR3 DNA reads TGTGCCAGCAGTCCCCCCCCGGGCAGACGGAACACCGGGGAGCTGTTTTTT.